These 4 T cell receptor beta chains were sequenced from one sample in a study of identical twins. TCRdb reprocessed the 5' RACE reads via MiXCR and lists one record per CDR3 protein. The sample lists some 760,000 distinct CDR3 sequences; over 15% were seen once. A further study also used this sample, focusing on T cells expressing NK-cell markers.

The sample consisted of PBMCs. The receptors here all came from a woman aged 18-29 years in good health.

This clonotype came up a few times. The rearrangement links TRBV12-3 or TRBV12-4 to TRBJ2-6; D is unclear. The CDR3 extends over 14 amino acids. The V and J ends lost 4 bases and 5 bases respectively, with 9 bases between them. The CDR3, as DNA: TGTGCCAGCAGTTATGGTCCTAGGGCCAACGTCCTGACTTTC. Protein: CASSYGPRANVLTF.

CDR3 protein: CSAEPQGGTNEQFF. CDR3 DNA sequence: TGCAGTGCCGAACCCCAAGGGGGAACCAATGAGCAGTTCTTC. V is TRBV20-1 and J is TRBJ2-1, with a tentative D call TRBD1 (6 bases). V was clipped by 6 bases and J by 6 bases, with 18 bases between them. The CDR3 totals 14 residues. CDR1 and CDR2 from the germline V gene are DFQATT and SNEGSKA (reference sequence).

This clonotype was counted a few times. The chain uses TRBV5-5 and TRBJ2-5; D not certain. The CDR3 has 15 residues. The V gene's germline CDR1 is SGHKS and CDR2 YYEKEE (reference sequence). Trimming cost V 0 bases and J 6 bases, with 15 bases left between them. The CDR3 coding sequence is TGTGCCAGCAGCTTGGTGGCCCCCTATGAGCAGACCCAGTACTTC. This translates into CASSLVAPYEQTQYF.

This clonotype was observed many times. The V gene is TRBV12-3 or TRBV12-4, the J gene TRBJ1-5, with D uncertain. The CDR3 extends over 12 amino acids. Trimming shortened V by 5 bases and J by 9 bases, and 11 bases separated the two germline ends. The CDR3 spells CASSTLPMPQHF. In DNA form, the CDR3 reads TGTGCCAGCAGTACCCTACCTATGCCCCAGCATTTT.